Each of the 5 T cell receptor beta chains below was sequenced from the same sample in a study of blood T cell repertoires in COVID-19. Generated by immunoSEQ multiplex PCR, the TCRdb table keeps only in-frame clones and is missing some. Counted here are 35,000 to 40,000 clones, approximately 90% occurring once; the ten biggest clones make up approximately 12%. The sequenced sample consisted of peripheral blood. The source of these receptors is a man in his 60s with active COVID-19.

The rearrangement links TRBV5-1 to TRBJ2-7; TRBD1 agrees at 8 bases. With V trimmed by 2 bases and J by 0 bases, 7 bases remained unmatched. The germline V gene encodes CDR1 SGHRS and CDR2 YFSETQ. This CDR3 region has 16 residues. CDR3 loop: CASSFNDRGSSYEQYF. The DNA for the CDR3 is TGCGCCAGCAGCTTTAATGACAGGGGCTCCTCCTACGAGCAGTACTTC.

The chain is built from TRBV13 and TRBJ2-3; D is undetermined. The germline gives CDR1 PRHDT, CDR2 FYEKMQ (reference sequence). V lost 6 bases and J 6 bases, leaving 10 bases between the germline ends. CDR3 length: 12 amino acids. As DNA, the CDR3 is TGTGCCAGCAGTTCAAGGCGGGATACGCAGTATTTT. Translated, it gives CASSSRRDTQYF. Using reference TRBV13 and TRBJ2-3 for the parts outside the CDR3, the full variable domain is AAGVIQSPRHLIKEKRETATLKCYPIPRHDTVYWYQQGPGQDPQFLISFYEKMQSDKGSIPDRFSAQQFSDYHSELNMSSLELGDSALYFCASSSRRDTQYFGPGTRLTVL.

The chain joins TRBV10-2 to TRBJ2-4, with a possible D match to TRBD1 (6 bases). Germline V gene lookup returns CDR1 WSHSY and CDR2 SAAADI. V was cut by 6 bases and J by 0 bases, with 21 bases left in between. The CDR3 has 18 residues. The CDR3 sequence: CASRSGDGNRLAKNIQYF. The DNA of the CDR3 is TGCGCCAGCAGATCAGGGGACGGAAATAGGCTAGCCAAAAACATTCAGTACTTC.

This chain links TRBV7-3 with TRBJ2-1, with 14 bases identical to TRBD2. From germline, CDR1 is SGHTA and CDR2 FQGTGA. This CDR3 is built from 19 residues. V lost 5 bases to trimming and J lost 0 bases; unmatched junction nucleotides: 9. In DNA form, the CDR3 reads TGTGCCAGCAGCCCCCGGACTAGCGGGAGGCCTAGCTCCTACAATGAGCAGTTCTTC. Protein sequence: CASSPRTSGRPSSYNEQFF.

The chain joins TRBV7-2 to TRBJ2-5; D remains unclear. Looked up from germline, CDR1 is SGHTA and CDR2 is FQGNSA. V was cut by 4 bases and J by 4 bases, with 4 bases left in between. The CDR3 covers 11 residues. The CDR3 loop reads CASSYRETQYF. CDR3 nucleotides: TGTGCCAGCAGCTACAGAGAGACCCAGTACTTC.